The 16 T cell receptor beta chains in this list originate from one sample, sequenced in a study of CD8 T cells in Susac syndrome (dated by TCRdb to about 2019). Library generation was performed with the immunoSEQ multiplex PCR assay. RNA was extracted with the RNeasy kit and 0.5 to 1 ug was reverse transcribed using random hexamers. The public sequencing data were trimmed at Q25 with fastp and processed into clonotypes with MiXCR by TCRdb, which kept only in-frame beta chains. All rows with the same CDR3 protein become a single entry with the most common DNA and genes. The sample includes about 210,000 distinct CDR3 sequences, with around 95% observed a single time. Clones ranked in the top ten supply 0.1% of the sample. The sequenced sample consisted of CD4+ T cells from PBMCs. Receptor source: a human donor in good health.

The rearrangement uses TRBV3-1 and TRBJ2-5; D not resolved. The V end was cut by 0 bases, the J end by 3 bases, with 14 bases between. Looked up from germline, CDR1 is LGHDT and CDR2 is YNNKEL (reference sequence). CDR3 size: 16 residues. In nucleotides, the CDR3 is TGTGCCAGCAGCCAAGATTTAAGCAGTTTAGAAGAGACCCAGTACTTC. Its protein product is CASSQDLSSLEETQYF.

V gene TRBV3-1 combines with J gene TRBJ1-1; D may be TRBD1 (6 bases). Deletions cut 5 bases from V and 3 bases from J, with 13 bases between. CDR1 is LGHDT, CDR2 YNNKEL, per germline (reference sequence). CDR3 length: 14 residues. As DNA, the CDR3 is TGTGCCAGCAGCTTCCGGGGGGCGGACACTGAAGCTTTCTTT. This encodes CASSFRGADTEAFF.

The chain recombines TRBV15 with TRBJ1-1; D gene ambiguous. The CDR3 has 17 residues. The ends were cut back, 5 bases at V and 1 base at J, with 20 bases in the middle. CDR1 and CDR2 (germline): LNHNV, YYDKDF (reference sequence). For the CDR3, the DNA is TGTGCCACCAGCGGTCGATCCTCTGGAGAGAGGAACACTGAAGCTTTCTTT. Translating it yields CATSGRSSGERNTEAFF.

The V call is TRBV3-1, the J call TRBJ2-5; D ambiguous. This CDR3 comprises 14 residues. Trimming took 0 bases from V and 3 from J, leaving 8 bases between them. Germline V gene data show CDR1 as LGHDT and CDR2 as YNNKEL (reference sequence). The DNA of the CDR3 is TGTGCCAGCAGCCAAGATCACGGTAAAGAGACCCAGTACTTC. Protein sequence: CASSQDHGKETQYF.

This clonotype is a singleton in its sample. This chain connects TRBV20-1 to TRBJ2-3, with 9 positions matching TRBD1. There are 15 residues in the CDR3. V lost 6 bases and J lost 0; bases outside the gene matches: 7. Per germline, CDR1 DFQATT and CDR2 SNEGSKA (reference sequence). Here the CDR3 reads CSADDRGTSTDTQYF. In nucleotides, the CDR3 is TGCAGTGCGGACGACAGGGGGACTAGCACAGATACGCAGTATTTT.

The V call is TRBV3-1, the J call TRBJ2-2; no reliable D call. The CDR3 has 13 amino acids. Trimming left V 2 bases short and J 2 bases short, with 3 bases between. Germline lookup yields CDR1 LGHDT and CDR2 YNNKEL (reference sequence). The CDR3 reads CASSQSNTGELFF. CDR3 bases: TGTGCCAGCAGCCAAAGCAACACCGGGGAGCTGTTTTTT.

This chain connects TRBV27 to TRBJ1-2; no definite D call. V was clipped by 3 bases and J by 8 bases, with 13 bases between them. CDR1 and CDR2 (germline): MNHEY, SMNVEV (reference sequence). This CDR3 contains 13 residues. The CDR3 loop is CASSLSRGKGYTF. The CDR3, as DNA: TGTGCCAGCAGTTTGAGTCGAGGGAAGGGCTACACCTTC.

This chain joins TRBV7-8 and TRBJ1-1, with D possibly TRBD1 on 5 matching bases. Germline lookup yields CDR1 SGHVS and CDR2 FQNEAQ. V was trimmed by 5 bases and J by 3 bases, leaving 19 bases between them. This CDR3 has 16 amino acids. CDR3 protein: CASSGVGQGSDTEAFF. The DNA of the CDR3 is TGTGCCAGCAGCGGAGTCGGGCAGGGTTCGGACACTGAAGCTTTCTTT. The full variable domain, completed using reference TRBV7-8 and TRBJ1-1, is GAGVSQSPRYKVAKRGQDVALRCDPISGHVSLFWYQQALGQGPEFLTYFQNEAQLDKSGLPSDRFFAERPEGSVSTLKIQRTQQEDSAVYLCASSGVGQGSDTEAFFGQGTRLTVV.

This clonotype has a single count. This chain joins TRBV27 and TRBJ2-5; no reliable D call. This CDR3 has 14 residues. CDR1 and CDR2 from the germline V gene are MNHEY and SMNVEV (reference sequence). Between the trimmed V and J ends, which lost 8 bases and 7 bases, there was a span of 20 bases. The CDR3 region has the DNA TGTGCCAGCCGCGCTGATCGGTTATTAGGGACCCAGTACTTC. Amino acid sequence: CASRADRLLGTQYF.

The genes are TRBV5-4 and TRBJ2-1; no definite D call. CDR1 and CDR2 (germline): SGHNT, YYREEE (reference sequence). Deletions cut 5 bases from V and 0 bases from J, with 12 bases between. The CDR3 length is 15 residues. This CDR3 reads CASSLDVSSYNEQFF. CDR3 sequence (DNA): TGTGCCAGCAGTCTAGACGTGAGCTCCTACAATGAGCAGTTCTTC.

In the case of this clonotype: A read error may account for a junction end that differs from germline. The chain recombines TRBV7-7 with TRBJ2-5; 7 bases match TRBD2. The CDR3 loop spans 15 amino acids. Germline V lookup: CDR1 SSHAT, CDR2 FNYEAQ (reference sequence). The CDR3 here is CASSAIGGGQETQYF. CDR3 sequence (DNA): TGTGCTAGCAGCGCAATAGGCGGGGGCCAAGAGACCCAGTACTTC. The full variable domain, its missing parts supplied by reference TRBV7-7 and TRBJ2-5, is GAGVSQSPRYKVTKRGQDVTLRCDPISSHATLYWYQQALGQGPEFLTYFNYEAQPDKSGLPSDRFSAERPEGSISTLTIQRTEQRDSAMYRCASSAIGGGQETQYFGPGTRLLVL.

The chain links TRBV6-5 to TRBJ1-1, with no clear D. Germline CDR1 MNHEY, CDR2 SVGAGI. CDR3 length: 12 amino acids. V shed 5 bases and J shed 8 bases, with 12 bases lying between them. This chain's CDR3 is CASSRAGVEAFF. CDR3 DNA sequence: TGTGCCAGCAGTAGAGCGGGTGTCGAAGCTTTCTTT.

This clonotype was seen only once. The chain joins TRBV27 to TRBJ2-1; D remains ambiguous. Trimming shortened V by 2 bases and J by 13 bases, and 9 bases separated the two germline ends. CDR1 is MNHEY, CDR2 SMNVEV, per germline (reference sequence). This CDR3 region has 11 residues. This chain's CDR3 is CASSLGERQFF. Written as DNA, the CDR3 is TGTGCCAGCAGTTTAGGGGAACGTCAGTTCTTC.

The rearrangement uses TRBV7-2 and TRBJ1-2; D possibly corresponds to TRBD1 (5 bases). V was cut by 4 bases and J by 4 bases, with 10 bases left in between. The CDR3 is 13 amino acids. Germline-derived CDR1 and CDR2 are SGHTA and FQGNSA. As DNA, the CDR3 is TGTGCCAGCAGCTCCAGGGCAGTCTATGGCTACACCTTC. It codes for CASSSRAVYGYTF.

The rearrangement links TRBV28 to TRBJ2-5, with TRBD2 identical over 7 bases. The trim removed 4 bases at V and 9 bases at J, leaving 11 bases unmatched. The length of the CDR3 is 14 residues. Germline assignment: CDR1 MDHEN and CDR2 SYDVKM. The CDR3 region is CASSYGTPSGAQYF. The CDR3 DNA reads as TGTGCCAGCAGTTACGGGACTCCGAGCGGGGCCCAGTACTTC.

The chain joins TRBV7-2 to TRBJ2-1, with TRBD2 identical over 8 bases. Per germline, CDR1 SGHTA and CDR2 FQGNSA. There are 15 residues in the CDR3. J lost 6 bases, V lost 3 bases, and 7 bases had no gene match. CDR3: CASSFIAGTFNEQFF. The CDR3 DNA sequence: TGTGCCAGCAGCTTTATAGCGGGGACTTTCAATGAGCAGTTCTTC.